These 25 T cell receptor beta chains were all obtained from the same sample, sequenced in a study of CD8+ T cells in alopecia areata. cDNA reverse transcribed from extracted RNA served as the sequencing template. Data came from immunoSEQ multiplex PCR; TCRdb stores just in-frame clones and leaves some out. The repertoire includes 200,000 to 250,000 clones, roughly three fifths of them detected once, and roughly 5.3% sits in the top ten. Input material: CD8+ T cells sorted from blood. The receptors derive from a human donor in good health.

The rearrangement uses TRBV4-1 and TRBJ2-5, with TRBD2 identical over 11 bases. V lost 7 bases and J lost 4; bases outside the gene matches: 8. The CDR3 totals 15 residues. The germline V gene encodes CDR1 MGHRA and CDR2 YSYEKL. The CDR3 region is CASKDSGGAGETQYF. CDR3 bases: TGCGCCAGCAAGGATAGCGGGGGGGCCGGAGAGACCCAGTACTTC.

The chain is built from TRBV13 and TRBJ1-1; D gene unclear. The CDR3 loop spans 13 amino acids. The V gene's germline CDR1 is PRHDT and CDR2 FYEKMQ (reference sequence). V was trimmed by 5 bases and J by 3 bases, leaving 10 bases between them. CDR3 in DNA: TGTGCCAGCAGCCCAGTGCTTGACACTGAAGCTTTCTTT. As protein: CASSPVLDTEAFF.

The V call is TRBV27, the J call TRBJ2-7; D perhaps matches TRBD2 (5 bases). Trimming took 2 bases from V and 2 from J, leaving 7 bases between them. The CDR3 is made up of 13 amino acids. Germline CDR1 reads MNHEY; CDR2 reads SMNVEV (reference sequence). CDR3 DNA: TGTGCCAGCAGTTTAACACTAGCCTACGAGCAGTACTTC. Translating it yields CASSLTLAYEQYF.

The chain is built from TRBV9 and TRBJ2-1, with 7 bases aligning to TRBD1. The CDR3 covers 13 residues. J lost 7 bases, V lost 4 bases, and 5 bases had no gene match. Germline V gene data show CDR1 as SGDLS and CDR2 as YYNGEE. The CDR3 DNA follows: TGTGCCAGCAGCCCGACAGGGAAGAATGAGCAGTTCTTC. Translated: CASSPTGKNEQFF.

This sequence joins TRBV7-9 and TRBJ2-5; no clear D gene. Gene TRBJ2-7 matches the end of the DNA better, so the J call may be wrong. Germline values: CDR1 SEHNR, CDR2 FQNEAQ (reference sequence). CDR3 size: 13 residues. Here the CDR3 DNA reads TGTGCCAGCAGCGGGCAGTTATCCTACGAGCAGTACTTC. Translating gives CASSGQLSYEQYF.

The chain combines TRBV9 with TRBJ2-1, with 11 bases that match TRBD2. Germline V gives CDR1 SGDLS, CDR2 YYNGEE. The CDR3 is 17 residues long. The trim removed 3 bases at V and 9 bases at J, leaving 14 bases unmatched. The CDR3 loop is CASSAPRETSGVVEQFF. CDR3 in DNA: TGTGCCAGCAGCGCCCCGAGAGAGACTAGCGGGGTTGTTGAGCAGTTCTTC.

This chain connects TRBV29-1 to TRBJ1-1, with TRBD1 identical over 10 bases. The J segment lost 5 bases and the V segment lost 5 bases, leaving 14 bases of the junction unmatched. The germline V gene has CDR1 SQVTM and CDR2 ANQGSEA. The CDR3 totals 16 residues. Here the CDR3 reads CSVMGQGMFGGTEAFF. CDR3 DNA sequence: TGCAGCGTTATGGGACAGGGGATGTTCGGAGGGACTGAAGCTTTCTTT.

The chain joins TRBV4-1 to TRBJ1-3, with D uncertain. From germline, CDR1 is MGHRA and CDR2 YSYEKL. V lost 3 bases and J lost 8, with 14 bases in between. The CDR3 runs 14 residues. CDR3 region: CASSQATPEDTIYF. The CDR3 DNA reads as TGCGCCAGCAGCCAGGCAACTCCGGAGGACACCATATATTTT.

The chain employs TRBV13 and TRBJ2-5; TRBD2 agrees at 7 bases. The CDR3 loop spans 15 amino acids. Germline trimming cut 5 bases from V and 5 bases from J; bases unmatched to any gene: 11. Germline-derived CDR1 and CDR2 are PRHDT and FYEKMQ (reference sequence). CDR3 nucleotides: TGTGCCAGCAGCCTCCTTGCGGGAGCTGGGGAGACCCAGTACTTC. It encodes CASSLLAGAGETQYF.

The J gene is TRBJ2-7, the V gene TRBV28; D uncertain. The CDR3 extends over 11 amino acids. With 3 bases removed from V and 5 bases from J, the gap between germline ends came to 5 bases. Germline values: CDR1 MDHEN, CDR2 SYDVKM. CDR3 protein: CASSFIHEQYF. CDR3 DNA: TGTGCCAGCAGTTTTATCCACGAGCAGTACTTC.

This chain connects TRBV5-1 to TRBJ1-1; 7 bases agree with TRBD1. V lost 3 bases to trimming and J lost 5 bases; unmatched junction nucleotides: 7. From germline, CDR1 is SGHRS and CDR2 YFSETQ. CDR3 length: 14 amino acids. The CDR3 nucleotides read TGCGCCAGCAGCTCGATGACAGGGAGGACTGAAGCTTTCTTT. Translating gives CASSSMTGRTEAFF.

The chain has TRBV4-1 and TRBJ1-5; D remains ambiguous. Germline V gene data show CDR1 as MGHRA and CDR2 as YSYEKL. V lost 3 bases, J lost 6 bases, and 12 bases lay in between. The CDR3 has 14 amino acids. The CDR3 region has the DNA TGCGCCAGCAGCCAGCAGCCAGCCGGTCAGCCCCAGCATTTT. Amino acids: CASSQQPAGQPQHF.

The chain couples TRBV25-1 to TRBJ2-1; no firm D call. Germline CDR1 and CDR2: MGHDK and SYGVNS. This CDR3 has 11 residues. The V gene lost 8 bases and the J gene lost 8 bases, with 10 bases spanning the gap. CDR3 region: CASPKYHEQFF. The DNA of the CDR3 is TGTGCCAGCCCAAAGTACCATGAGCAGTTCTTC.

This clone was counted once. The chain employs TRBV4-1 and TRBJ2-7, with TRBD1 matching over 10 bases. The ends lost 1 base at V and 3 bases at J; junction bases unmatched: 6. This CDR3 has 16 amino acids. CDR1 is MGHRA and CDR2 is YSYEKL in the germline V gene. The DNA of the CDR3 is TGCGCCAGCAGCCAAGCGGGGACAGGGGCGAGCTACGAGCAGTACTTC. Protein: CASSQAGTGASYEQYF.

The genes are TRBV12-5 and TRBJ2-5, with 8 bases lining up with TRBD1. Germline-derived CDR1 and CDR2 are LGHNT and FRNRAP. V gave up 7 bases and J gave up 2 bases; unmatched junction bases: 6. The CDR3 covers 14 residues. CDR3 sequence (DNA): TGTGCTAGTGTTGCAGGGGGCCCTCAAGAGACCCAGTACTTC. This gives the protein CASVAGGPQETQYF.

The genes are TRBV29-1 and TRBJ2-4; D remains unclear. This CDR3 has 12 residues. Germline-derived CDR1 and CDR2 are SQVTM and ANQGSEA. V dropped 1 base and J dropped 5 bases, with 6 bases sitting between them. CDR3 coding DNA: TGCAGCGTTGAAGGGCAGGAAAACATTCAGTACTTC. This encodes CSVEGQENIQYF.

V gene TRBV15 combines with J gene TRBJ1-6; a weak D match, TRBD1 (5 bases). This CDR3 spans 14 amino acids. Between the trimmed V and J ends, which lost 0 bases and 13 bases, there was a span of 13 bases. In germline, CDR1 is LNHNV, CDR2 YYDKDF (reference sequence). The CDR3 loop reads CATSREGGTQPLHF. The CDR3 coding sequence is TGTGCCACCAGCAGAGAGGGTGGGACGCAGCCCCTCCACTTT. Together with reference TRBV15 and TRBJ1-6, the CDR3 gives the full variable domain: DAMVIQNPRYQVTQFGKPVTLSCSQTLNHNVMYWYQQKSSQAPKLLFHYYDKDFNNEADTPDNFQSRRPNTSFCFLDIRSPGLGDTAMYLCATSREGGTQPLHFGNGTRLTVT.

CDR3 nucleotides: TGTGCCAGCAGCTCCTTTAGTTCCTCAGGCGAGCAGTACTTC. Translating it yields CASSSFSSSGEQYF. The J gene is TRBJ2-7, the V gene TRBV7-9, with no clear D. The CDR3 covers 14 residues. V dropped 4 bases and J dropped 6 bases, with 16 bases sitting between them. Germline CDR1 and CDR2: SEHNR and FQNEAQ (reference sequence).

This clone showed up just a few times. This chain uses TRBV7-6 with TRBJ1-5; D may be TRBD1 (5 bases). CDR1 is SGHVS, CDR2 FNYEAQ, per germline. The CDR3 has 15 amino acids. V was shortened by 4 bases and J by 5 bases, with 15 bases between the two germline ends. The CDR3 reads CASSSRGREDQPQHF. The DNA for the CDR3 is TGTGCCAGCAGCTCCCGGGGCAGGGAAGATCAGCCCCAGCATTTT.

The J gene is TRBJ1-2, the V gene TRBV27, with D maybe TRBD1 (5 bases). V was cut by 8 bases and J by 7 bases, with 17 bases left in between. This CDR3 has 13 amino acids. CDR1 and CDR2 (germline): MNHEY, SMNVEV (reference sequence). The CDR3 here is CASASGGYSGYTF. In nucleotides, the CDR3 is TGTGCCAGCGCATCCGGGGGGTACTCTGGCTACACCTTC.

A few counts support this clone. The V and J genes are TRBV11-2 and TRBJ2-2, with TRBD1 matching 7 bases. The J segment lost 6 bases and the V segment lost 6 bases, leaving 4 bases of the junction unmatched. The CDR3 contains 13 residues. Germline V gives CDR1 SGHAT, CDR2 FQNNGV. The CDR3 reads CASSSGGSGELFF. CDR3 nucleotide sequence: TGTGCCAGCAGTTCAGGGGGTTCCGGGGAGCTGTTTTTT.

This rearrangement joins TRBV4-1 to TRBJ2-1; 11 nucleotides line up with TRBD2. The CDR3 length is 18 residues. Trimming removed 1 base from V and 3 bases from J; junction bases left unmatched: 8. The V gene's germline CDR1 is MGHRA and CDR2 YSYEKL. CDR3 nucleotides: TGCGCCAGCAGCCAAGCGGCGATTGGGACTAGCGGCTACAATGAGCAGTTCTTC. Translated: CASSQAAIGTSGYNEQFF.

The chain carries TRBV4-1 and TRBJ1-2, with 8 bases matching TRBD1. V lost 0 bases to trimming and J lost 8 bases; unmatched junction nucleotides: 8. The germline V gene encodes CDR1 MGHRA and CDR2 YSYEKL. The CDR3 has 15 amino acids. CDR3 protein: CASSQEDREQGGYTF. The CDR3 bases are TGCGCCAGCAGCCAAGAGGACAGGGAACAGGGGGGCTACACCTTC.

This rearrangement joins TRBV11-3 to TRBJ2-3; a possible D gene is TRBD2 (6 bases). In germline, CDR1 is SGHNT, CDR2 YENEEA. Trimming removed 5 bases at V and 1 base at J, with 13 bases between. This CDR3 comprises 15 residues. The CDR3 bases are TGTGCCAGCAGCCCCCAGACGGGGGGCACAGATACGCAGTATTTT. Encoded protein: CASSPQTGGTDTQYF.

The chain is built from TRBV4-1 and TRBJ2-5; D uncertain. V gave up 0 bases and J gave up 6 bases, with 5 bases separating them. The germline gives CDR1 MGHRA, CDR2 YSYEKL. This CDR3 is built from 12 residues. Written as DNA, the CDR3 is TGCGCCAGCAGCCAAGATGGCCAGACCCAGTACTTC. Its translation: CASSQDGQTQYF.